Listed below are T cell receptor beta chains from one sample, sequenced in a study of T cell responses to AZD1222 COVID-19 vaccine. Generated by immunoSEQ multiplex PCR, the TCRdb table keeps only in-frame clones and is missing some. The sample consists of more than 95,000 clones, 90% to 95% of them appearing once. The sequencing used peripheral blood, collected on day 0 of AZD1222 vaccination. These receptors were collected from an adult in good health. CDR3s leave out the opening cysteine and the closing phenylalanine or tryptophan.

V gene	J gene	CDR3 protein
TRBV27	TRBJ1-6	ASSRDRANSPLH
TRBV19	TRBJ1-3	ASTSGYSGNTIY
TRBV4-2	TRBJ2-1	ASSQSGTSVSSYNEQF
TRBV5-1	TRBJ2-5	ASSLDEETQY
TRBV18	TRBJ1-2	ASSPRTVSYYGYT
TRBV7-9	TRBJ2-2	ASSPGLETGELF
TRBV10-1	TRBJ2-7	ASSESTGSYEQY
TRBV5-1	TRBJ2-3	ASSASGRADTQY
TRBV7-3	TRBJ2-1	ASSFWGYNEQF
TRBV3-1/TRBV3-2	TRBJ2-1	ASSQVGDIGNEQF
TRBV30	TRBJ2-1	AGVGQAPSSYNEQF
TRBV7-2	TRBJ2-7	ASSLDLRTNEQY
TRBV15	TRBJ2-2	ATSRDLGHSNTGELF
TRBV27	TRBJ2-2	ASSLFITGELF
TRBV12-3/TRBV12-4	TRBJ2-7	ASSPAGYNEQY
TRBV6-1	TRBJ2-4	ASRKQGASKNIQY
TRBV27	TRBJ1-2	ASRRGQGADGYT
TRBV28	TRBJ1-1	ASSFQGVEAF
TRBV24-1	TRBJ2-1	ATRRTSGSHEQF
TRBV11-2	TRBJ2-7	ASSISTVSSEQY
TRBV28	TRBJ1-1	ATLTGGGNTEAF
TRBV5-1	TRBJ2-1	ASREALAGGYDEQF
TRBV29-1	TRBJ1-2	SVASGTNYGYT
TRBV5-4	TRBJ2-5	ASSQGVRETQY
TRBV6-5	TRBJ1-2	ASSSRWGYT
TRBV6-5	TRBJ1-5	ASSPQRQNQPQH
TRBV5-5	TRBJ1-3	ASSLDVGNTIY
TRBV6-5	TRBJ1-6	ASSYEGQKHSPLH
TRBV6-5	TRBJ2-7	ASSYWEGDEQY
TRBV4-2	TRBJ2-2	ASSQVTSGRENTGELF
TRBV7-9	TRBJ2-7	ASSSTGGASYEQY
TRBV4-3	TRBJ2-3	ASSQEPGMAQY
TRBV7-6	TRBJ1-2	ASSFAAGGDYGYT
TRBV3-1/TRBV3-2	TRBJ2-7	ASSRGVLYEQY
TRBV30	TRBJ2-7	AWSLGGLAGGLEQY
TRBV19	TRBJ1-2	ATSSKGGADGYT
TRBV7-9	TRBJ1-1	ASSLREAF
TRBV7-9	TRBJ2-7	ATLPDSPRSYEQY
TRBV18	TRBJ1-2	ASSPRGVLNYGYT
TRBV18	TRBJ1-1	ASSPPHNLNTEAF
TRBV25-1	TRBJ1-1	ASSDLTGPGPEAF
TRBV3-1/TRBV3-2	TRBJ1-2	ASSQWDRGGYT
TRBV2	TRBJ2-2	ASSEQGTGELF
TRBV9	TRBJ2-7	ASSATQTTGAEQY
TRBV3-1/TRBV3-2	TRBJ2-7	ASTPSGQFTYEQY
TRBV24-1	TRBJ1-2	ATSDFIGQGYT
TRBV1	TRBJ2-1	TSSQGLAAYNEQF
TRBV11-2	TRBJ2-1	ASSPGGTGGNNEQF
TRBV4-1	TRBJ2-2	ASSKETSGNTGELF
TRBV18	TRBJ2-3	ANKRDRAADTQY
TRBV28	TRBJ2-7	ASSSPRNEQY
TRBV12-3/TRBV12-4	TRBJ2-3	ASGTDTQY
TRBV27	TRBJ2-1	ASLSGLAGGPRF
TRBV10-1	TRBJ2-1	ASSEGGTSGMVL
TRBV28	TRBJ1-4	ASSNGGHATNEKLF
TRBV7-9	TRBJ2-5	ASSIIVGGTQY
TRBV5-1	TRBJ2-7	ASSLGLAGLTVGPEQY
TRBV19	TRBJ1-1	ASSVWTANTEAF
TRBV7-9	TRBJ1-1	ASSLGQPGLDTEAF
TRBV19	TRBJ1-1	ASTTRDRSTEAF